This T cell receptor (beta chain) was documented in a study of CD8 T cells in Susac syndrome. Study details: Sequenced Susac syndrome patients included over 5 with active disease and eight or nine who were in remission.

In regard to this clonotype: Antigen unknown.

Findings and limits, study-wide: The authors found no clonal expansion in Susac syndrome CD4+ T cell repertoires. TCR sequencing and HLA analysis covered a relatively small number of individuals.

An amount of RNA that ranged from roughly 0.5 to 1 ug was reverse transcribed with random hexamers. TCRdb ran MiXCR on the immunoSEQ multiplex PCR reads and lists one entry per CDR3 protein. This table has around 180,000 distinct CDR3 sequences, 94% appearing once. Negative magnetic isolation gave CD8+ and CD4+ cells; FACS enriched CD8+ TEMRA. Specimen: CD4+ T cells from PBMCs. The TCR was taken from a human donor with Susac syndrome.

The CDR3 bases are TGCGCCAGCAGCCAAGCGCTAGCGGAATTCCAAGAGACCCAGTACTTC. Amino acids: CASSQALAEFQETQYF. This chain joins TRBV4-3 and TRBJ2-5, with TRBD2 identical over 7 bases. Germline V gives CDR1 LGHNA, CDR2 YSLEER. This CDR3 is 16 amino acids long. After removal of 1 base from V and 1 base from J, the junction contained 6 bases not matched to a gene.